This T cell receptor beta chain originates from a study of blood T cells in healthy people across ages. The authors drew about 10 milliliters of peripheral blood from each donor. For the second PCR, which ran for about 6 to 11 cycles, a sample-barcoded 5' primer and a J-beta primer mix were used. TCRdb re-analysed the 5' RACE reads in MiXCR, keeping a single row per CDR3 protein. The data contain about 800,000 distinct CDR3 sequences, 58% of them singletons. Trimming took off 0 bases at V and 9 bases at J, with 19 bases between the two ends. The CDR3 length is 16 residues. Germline CDR1 SGHRS, CDR2 YFSETQ.

The clonotype was recovered from a man between 25 and 39 years old in good health. V and J are TRBV5-1 and TRBJ2-4, with D perhaps matching TRBD1 (7 bases). Sequencing used blood. In DNA, the CDR3 is TGCGCCAGCAGCTTGGCCTTCGGTGTCAGGGGGGCCATTCAGTACTTC. This gives the protein CASSLAFGVRGAIQYF.